This T cell receptor beta chain was captured in a study of technical replicates of blood from several donors. Profiled with immunoSEQ multiplex PCR; TCRdb holds only in-frame clones, not every one. The table records approximately 15,000 clones, 80% to 90% of them present only once. Trimming at V came to 5 bases and at J to 0 bases, leaving 6 bases not matched to a gene. This CDR3 contains 15 residues. CDR1 and CDR2 (germline): SGHTS, YDEGEE. The sequence was obtained from a human donor in good health. The genes are TRBV5-8 and TRBJ1-1; the match to TRBD1 covers 8 bases. Sequenced: PBMCs. CDR3 DNA: TGTGCCAGCAGTAGGGGACAGGTCCTGAACACTGAAGCTTTCTTT. It yields the protein CASSRGQVLNTEAFF. Using reference TRBV5-8 and TRBJ1-1 for the parts outside the CDR3, the full variable domain is EAGVTQSPTHLIKTRGQQATLRCSPISGHTSVYWYQQALGLGLQFLLWYDEGEERNRGNFPPRFSGRQFPNYSSELNVNALELEDSALYLCASSRGQVLNTEAFFGQGTRLTVV.